The clone carrying this T cell receptor beta chain was recorded many times. As yet, its antigen is unknown. The sample originates from a study of identical twins. Study findings and constraints: Recombination models fit unrelated individuals' TCR alpha sharing but underestimated twins'. Because invariant MAIT and iNKT cells could be present, zero-insertion analyses could be partly confounded.

Germline V CDR1 and CDR2: DFQATT, SNEGSKA (reference sequence). This CDR3 has 16 residues. The V and J ends lost 6 bases and 4 bases respectively, with 21 bases between them. In TCRdb, the 5' RACE reads were re-called with MiXCR into one record per CDR3 protein. The repertoire holds 700,000 or so distinct CDR3 sequences, with 8.5% to 9.5% as singletons. This same sample was also taken into another study, of yellow fever vaccine responses in identical twins. That report adds: Convergence reportedly seemed to mark part of the twins' vaccine T cell response, with personalization marking the rest.

The rearrangement uses TRBV20-1 and TRBJ2-2; TRBD2 might be the D (6 bases). This clonotype was obtained from a woman aged 18-30 years in good health. Sequences were obtained from PBMCs. The CDR3 here is CSAVIRRERATGELFF. The CDR3 region has the DNA TGCAGTGCCGTCATACGAAGGGAGCGGGCCACCGGGGAGCTGTTTTTT.